This T cell receptor beta chain appears in the sequencing data of a study of shared clonotypes between healthy human individuals. Study information: Per donor, CD8 memory used one plate, CD8 naive used two, CD4 memory used three and CD4 naive used three.

Here immunoSEQ multiplex PCR was the method, and the copy in TCRdb shows in-frame clones only, minus some. The repertoire includes over 2 million clones, under 95% of them detected once, and about 0.36% sits in the top ten. Germline values: CDR1 SGDLS, CDR2 YYNGEE. The CDR3 is 14 amino acids. Trimming left V 0 bases short and J 1 base short, with 7 bases between. All the donors were Caucasian adults who lived in Nashville, Tennessee. A CD45RA+ naive subset and a CD45RA-negative memory subset were split from CD4+ cells. This receptor was obtained from a man aged 18-30 years in good health. Some clones in this sample may be carry-over from other donors' samples. The chain has TRBV9 and TRBJ2-5; D unresolved. Sample: naive CD4+ T cells from PBMCs. Subset defined: CD45RA+ positively selected. CDR3: CASSVEPFQETQYF. Written as DNA, the CDR3 is TGTGCCAGCAGCGTAGAGCCTTTCCAAGAGACCCAGTACTTC. Full variable domain (outside the CDR3, taken from reference TRBV9 and TRBJ2-5): DSGVTQTPKHLITATGQRVTLRCSPRSGDLSVYWYQQSLDQGLQFLIQYYNGEERAKGNILERFSAQQFPDLHSELNLSSLELGDSALYFCASSVEPFQETQYFGPGTRLLVL.